Listed here is a single TCR beta chain. Its cognate antigen has yet to be identified. No qualities accompany the bases; no much larger clone lies one base away. Donors were healthy HIV-negative adults with no recently reported acute infections or vaccinations. Every donor was a Caucasian adult residing in Nashville, Tennessee, USA. CD4+ T cells were enriched through magnetic negative selection, after which naive cells were positively selected on CD45RA and the remaining negative fraction served as the memory subset. After blood collection by leukapheresis, PBMCs were isolated using Ficoll-Histopaque density gradient centrifugation and then cryopreserved in the vapor phase of liquid nitrogen. Analytical flow cytometry was used to check the purity and quantity of every magnetically sorted T cell population. Genomic DNA was isolated from each sorted fraction and quantified by UV absorbance on a Nanodrop 2000c.

TCR CDR3 regions were amplified from genomic DNA by multiplex PCR using the deep immunoSEQ assay. For each cell subset, the extracted genomic DNA was distributed evenly across all wells of several immunoSEQ 96-well plates, and each plate served as one replicate. For sorted subsets, each replicate PCR was loaded with approximately 190 ng genomic DNA, equivalent to 25,000 to 30,000 T cell genomes. The purified libraries were quantified using a Qubit 3.0 fluorometer, sized with a Bioanalyzer 2100, and then quantified again using the KAPA Library Quantification kit. Every immunoSEQ 96-well plate was sequenced on a separate single-read 150-cycle Illumina NextSeq 550 flow cell. The original methods were these. Because only junctional sequences without quality scores were contained in the immunoSEQ output, filtering matching that applied to full-length reads could not be performed. Sequences were annotated with PyIR, a Python wrapper for IgBLAST v1.9, and V/J genes and CDR3 were assigned using IMGT germline references. Reads were filtered out if the reads had weak V/J assignments (E-value above 1e-6), no CDR3, stop codons, out-of-frame junctions, or ambiguous translated residues. V3J clonotypes were defined by identical inferred V gene, J gene, and CDR3 amino acid sequence. To compute the percentage overlap between repertoires, the number of shared unique clonotypes was divided by the size of the smaller repertoire. Richness of each repertoire was evaluated using RTK rarefaction, the Chao1 estimator, and Recon v2.1 estimates of unobserved clonotypes. For all TCRbeta clonotypes obtained by the gDNA method from four donors, generation probabilities were computed with OLGA. The source is immuneACCESS, and TCRdb retained only in-frame sequences with V and J called. Part of the clones is not carried over; for the studies checked, unresolved V genes explain less than half of this, and the remainder is unexplained. V and J calls plus clone size are reproduced from that table; the DNA served to infer D and trimming. The sample table holds some 1 million clones, of which approximately 72% were seen once. The ten largest account for about 1.4% of the sample.

These data originate in a study of shared clonotypes between healthy human individuals (dated by TCRdb to 2020 to 2021). About the investigation overall: Three men and two women, aged 18 to 49 years, made up the cohort. To estimate repertoire size and how much clonotype sharing occurs between individuals, the study deeply sequenced the blood TCR repertoires of 5 or 6 healthy adults. Each donor's leukapheresis produced roughly between roughly 0.85 and 9 billion PBMCs. For each donor, CD4 naive and CD4 memory were each given three plates, CD8 naive was given two plates, and CD8 memory was given one plate. Different laboratories and diverse techniques were used to prepare libraries and sequence TCR repertoires, to increase sequencing depth and limit assay-specific biases.

On the study overall, not on this receptor specifically: The genetic and exposure-history diversity represented was limited by the small number of donors. Naive subsets generally had larger estimated clonotype richness than memory subsets. Sharing across a few donors was observed for around 5% of naive CD4, 3.5% of naive CD8, over 2% of memory CD4, and around 0.44% of memory CD8 clonotypes. Compared with non-shared clonotypes, clonotypes shared by all four sorted-subset donors had higher generation probabilities. Pairwise subsampling led to the expectation that sequencing depth would affect the degree of clonotype sharing among donors. Sampling was limited to blood, and TCR repertoires in tissue likely differ from TCR repertoires in blood. Rarefaction of sorted-subset datasets indicated incomplete sequencing despite the large sequencing depth.

The sample was memory CD4+ T cells sorted from blood. The cell subset or site label, as the study defines it: CD45RA-negative fraction. The receptor comes from a man younger than 35 in good health.

The DNA sequence is TGTGCCAGCAGCGTAGAGGGGGACAATTCACCCCTCCACTTT. Its protein is CASSVEGDNSPLHF. The V gene is TRBV9 and the J gene is TRBJ1-6; TRBD1 is a weak D gene call, 6 bases matching. The germline V gene supplies CDR1 SGDLS and CDR2 YYNGEE. V loses 0 bases, J loses 7 bases, and the germline ends lie 8 bases apart. From the cysteine through the phenylalanine, the CDR3 covers 14 amino acids. The retained sequence is limited to the CDR3, 42 bases, with the frame set at the first base.